The present T cell receptor (beta chain) was sequenced within a study of graft-versus-host responses after intestinal transplantation. As to this clone: The antigen is not known.

CDR1 is MRHNA, CDR2 SNTAGT, per germline. The CDR3 contains 17 residues. Trimming removed 0 bases from V and 0 bases from J, with 14 bases in between. Method: immunoSEQ multiplex PCR; TCRdb's copy keeps in-frame clones and lacks some. The sample contains some 70,000 clones, 80% to 90% of which appear only once. The rearrangement links TRBV6-4 to TRBJ1-1, with D perhaps matching TRBD1 (5 bases). The receptor was isolated from a human donor who was the organ donor for an intestinal transplant. Sequencing used unstimulated CD8+ T cells sorted from spleen or lymph node cells, obtained before transplant. CDR3 amino acids: CASSDSGGVTLNTEAFF. CDR3 nucleotides: TGTGCCAGCAGTGACTCCGGGGGGGTAACACTGAACACTGAAGCTTTCTTT.